Presented here are 25 T cell receptor beta chains from one specimen sequenced in a study of T cell changes during pregnancy in multiple sclerosis. Here immunoSEQ multiplex PCR was the method, and the copy in TCRdb shows in-frame clones only, minus some. The sample lists 84,000 or so clones; about 94% were seen once. Sequenced material: peripheral blood, taken in the third trimester of pregnancy. The receptor set was obtained from a female donor with multiple sclerosis, enrolled in a pregnancy study.

This chain joins TRBV2 and TRBJ2-7; TRBD2 matches 9 bases. Germline values: CDR1 SNHLY, CDR2 FYNNEI. There are 16 residues in the CDR3. J gave up 3 bases and V 8 bases, and 14 bases lay outside the gene matches. The CDR3: CASLQPNLSGGYEQYF. The CDR3 region has the DNA TGTGCCAGCCTCCAACCAAACCTTAGCGGGGGCTACGAGCAGTACTTC. Full variable domain (remainder filled in from reference TRBV2 and TRBJ2-7): EPEVTQTPSHQVTQMGQEVILRCVPISNHLYFYWYRQILGQKVEFLVSFYNNEISEKSEIFDDQFSVERPDGSNFTLKIRSTKLEDSAMYFCASLQPNLSGGYEQYFGPGTRLTVT.

The chain is built from TRBV9 and TRBJ1-5, with TRBD1 matching 7 bases. The length of the CDR3 is 15 residues. J gave up 3 bases and V 3 bases, and 6 bases lay outside the gene matches. CDR1 SGDLS and CDR2 YYNGEE come from the germline V gene. Here the CDR3 reads CASSGGTGVNQPQHF. CDR3 DNA sequence: TGTGCCAGCAGCGGAGGTACAGGGGTCAATCAGCCCCAGCATTTT.

The chain recombines TRBV6-5 with TRBJ1-2; TRBD1 matches at 7 bases. This CDR3 spans 14 amino acids. The V gene end was trimmed by 2 bases and the J gene end by 3 bases; junction bases not matched to a gene: 3. In germline, CDR1 is MNHEY, CDR2 SVGAGI. Written as DNA, the CDR3 is TGTGCCAGCAGTTACCACGGGACAGACTATGGCTACACCTTC. It translates to CASSYHGTDYGYTF.

This chain connects TRBV9 to TRBJ2-1, with D perhaps TRBD1 (6 bases). Germline values: CDR1 SGDLS, CDR2 YYNGEE. CDR3 size: 17 residues. V lost 1 base and J lost 1, with 15 bases in between. CDR3: CASSVNMRTGSYNEQFF. As DNA, the CDR3 is TGTGCCAGCAGCGTAAATATGCGAACAGGGTCCTACAATGAGCAGTTCTTC.

This chain's CDR3 is CASSFGTGVNTEAFF. CDR3 sequence (DNA): TGTGCCAGCAGCTTCGGGACAGGAGTGAACACTGAAGCTTTCTTT. J is TRBJ1-1 and V is TRBV5-6; TRBD1 aligns across 8 bases. Germline assignment: CDR1 SGHDT and CDR2 YYEEEE. The CDR3 is 15 amino acids. The V gene end was trimmed by 2 bases and the J gene end by 0 bases; junction bases not matched to a gene: 3.

This chain links TRBV6-5 with TRBJ2-3, with TRBD2 matching over 9 bases. Germline V lookup: CDR1 MNHEY, CDR2 SVGAGI. The CDR3 has 14 amino acids. The V segment lost 7 bases and the J segment 4 bases; nucleotides outside the gene matches: 6. The CDR3 DNA follows: TGTGCCAGCACGCCGGGACTAGCATCAGATACGCAGTATTTT. Translation: CASTPGLASDTQYF.

The chain recombines TRBV15 with TRBJ1-2; D may be TRBD1 (5 bases). Between the trimmed V and J ends, which lost 4 bases and 6 bases, there was a span of 15 bases. The CDR3 runs 14 residues. CDR1 is LNHNV and CDR2 is YYDKDF in the germline V gene (reference sequence). CDR3 protein: CATSILGGKDGYTF. The CDR3 coding sequence is TGTGCCACCAGCATCCTGGGGGGGAAAGATGGCTACACCTTC.

The chain has TRBV7-8 and TRBJ2-7, with D uncertain. The CDR3 runs 17 residues. Trimming left V 5 bases short and J 4 bases short, with 24 bases between. The germline V gene has CDR1 SGHVS and CDR2 FQNEAQ. CDR3 residues: CASSPRMPQGTGYEQYF. CDR3 in DNA: TGTGCCAGCAGCCCACGGATGCCACAAGGTACGGGTTACGAGCAGTACTTC.

This chain uses TRBV7-6 with TRBJ2-2, with D hard to call. V was clipped by 5 bases and J by 5 bases, with 6 bases between them. The CDR3 length is 12 residues. The V gene's germline CDR1 is SGHVS and CDR2 FNYEAQ. The CDR3 sequence: CASSHQTGELFF. The DNA for the CDR3 is TGTGCCAGCAGCCATCAAACCGGGGAGCTGTTTTTT.

The chain joins TRBV15 to TRBJ1-4; the match to TRBD1 covers 7 bases. The CDR3 covers 15 residues. CDR1 LNHNV and CDR2 YYDKDF come from the germline V gene (reference sequence). V lost 3 bases and J lost 6; bases outside the gene matches: 7. The CDR3 region is CATSSEDRIYEKLFF. In DNA, the CDR3 is TGTGCCACCAGCAGTGAGGACAGGATCTATGAAAAACTGTTTTTT.

V usage is TRBV27 and J usage is TRBJ2-1; 8 nucleotides align to TRBD2. The germline CDR1 and CDR2 sequences are MNHEY and SMNVEV (reference sequence). V lost 5 bases, J lost 2 bases, and 8 bases stayed unmatched. This CDR3 is built from 16 residues. CDR3 residues: CASSELGGAAYNEQFF. In nucleotides, the CDR3 is TGTGCCAGCAGTGAACTCGGGGGGGCCGCCTACAATGAGCAGTTCTTC.

The chain has TRBV15 and TRBJ1-6; D is perhaps TRBD1 (6 bases). Trimming took 0 bases from V and 5 from J, leaving 11 bases between them. The CDR3 covers 16 residues. CDR1 is LNHNV and CDR2 is YYDKDF in the germline V gene (reference sequence). CDR3 nucleotides: TGTGCCACCAGCAGAGACAGGGGATTTAATAATTCACCCCTCCACTTT. Its translation: CATSRDRGFNNSPLHF.

This chain links TRBV19 with TRBJ1-4; 8 nucleotides agree with TRBD1. Germline V gives CDR1 LNHDA, CDR2 SQIVND (reference sequence). The junction had 3 bases not matched to a gene; V was cut back by 1 base and J by 8 bases. The CDR3 is 14 amino acids. In nucleotides, the CDR3 is TGTGCCAGTAGTATAGGCAGGGGGCGAGAAAAACTGTTTTTT. As protein: CASSIGRGREKLFF.

J is TRBJ2-5 and V is TRBV2; TRBD2 aligns across 14 bases. Germline CDR1 and CDR2: SNHLY and FYNNEI. Trimming cost V 6 bases and J 0 bases; bases outside gene matches: 3. CDR3 length: 16 amino acids. CDR3 bases: TGTGCCAGCAGAGGGACTAGCGGGGGTAACCAAGAGACCCAGTACTTC. Translation: CASRGTSGGNQETQYF. The variable domain in full, completed from reference TRBV2 and TRBJ2-5, reads EPEVTQTPSHQVTQMGQEVILRCVPISNHLYFYWYRQILGQKVEFLVSFYNNEISEKSEIFDDQFSVERPDGSNFTLKIRSTKLEDSAMYFCASRGTSGGNQETQYFGPGTRLLVL.

This chain connects TRBV29-1 to TRBJ2-3; D unresolved. Trimming shortened V by 7 bases and J by 3 bases, and 5 bases separated the two germline ends. Per germline, CDR1 SQVTM and CDR2 ANQGSEA. The CDR3 covers 10 residues. CDR3 sequence reads: CSAFTDTQYF. The CDR3, as DNA: TGCAGCGCCTTTACAGATACGCAGTATTTT.

Written as DNA, the CDR3 is TGTGCCAGTAGTCCCAGGGGAAGCCTGGTTGGAGAGACCCAGTACTTC. Translation gives CASSPRGSLVGETQYF. V gene TRBV19 combines with J gene TRBJ2-5, with D possibly being TRBD1 (6 bases). V was pared by 5 bases and J by 4 bases, with 20 bases between. This CDR3 comprises 16 residues. CDR1 is LNHDA and CDR2 is SQIVND in the germline V gene (reference sequence). Full variable domain (missing parts from reference TRBV19 and TRBJ2-5): DGGITQSPKYLFRKEGQNVTLSCEQNLNHDAMYWYRQDPGQGLRLIYYSQIVNDFQKGDIAEGYSVSREKKESFPLTVTSAQKNPTAFYLCASSPRGSLVGETQYFGPGTRLLVL.

The V and J genes are TRBV18 and TRBJ1-6, with a weak D call TRBD1 (5 bases). Germline assignment: CDR1 KGHSH and CDR2 LQKENI. This CDR3 is built from 14 residues. V was clipped by 0 bases and J by 11 bases, with 11 bases between them. DNA for the CDR3: TGTGCCAGCTCACCACCGGATTGGGGCGCACCCCTCCACTTT. Amino acids: CASSPPDWGAPLHF.

In this sample, this clone turned up once. CDR3: CASSLSPSGVGTDTQYF. CDR3 nucleotide sequence: TGTGCCAGCAGCTTAAGCCCTAGCGGGGTAGGGACAGATACGCAGTATTTT. The chain links TRBV7-3 to TRBJ2-3; 9 positions match TRBD2. V lost 1 base and J lost 3; bases outside the gene matches: 8. The CDR3 runs 17 residues. The germline gives CDR1 SGHTA, CDR2 FQGTGA. Based on the CDR3 plus reference TRBV7-3 and TRBJ2-3, the full variable domain is GAGVSQTPSNKVTEKGKYVELRCDPISGHTALYWYRQSLGQGPEFLIYFQGTGAADDSGLPNDRFFAVRPEGSVSTLKIQRTERGDSAVYLCASSLSPSGVGTDTQYFGPGTRLTVL.

The chain couples TRBV2 to TRBJ2-2; 10 bases map to TRBD1. CDR1 and CDR2 (germline): SNHLY, FYNNEI. Germline trimming cut 6 bases from V and 7 bases from J; bases unmatched to any gene: 11. The CDR3 has 16 amino acids. The CDR3 DNA sequence: TGTGCCAGCAGAACCGGGACAGGGGACGAAGGCGGGGAGCTGTTTTTT. This translates into CASRTGTGDEGGELFF.

The chain has TRBV29-1 and TRBJ2-2; TRBD1 is a possible D gene (6 bases). CDR1 is SQVTM and CDR2 is ANQGSEA in the germline V gene. The CDR3 spans 13 residues. V was clipped by 6 bases and J by 1 base, with 9 bases between them. The CDR3 protein is CSVPTGNTGELFF. CDR3 sequence (DNA): TGCAGCGTGCCGACAGGGAACACCGGGGAGCTGTTTTTT.

The J gene is TRBJ2-5, the V gene TRBV11-1; 14 bases are a match to TRBD2. The CDR3 covers 17 residues. CDR1 is SGHAT and CDR2 is FQDESV in the germline V gene (reference sequence). The J segment lost 5 bases and the V segment lost 3 bases, leaving 8 bases of the junction unmatched. The CDR3 DNA reads TGTGCCAGCAGCTTCCCTAGGACTAGCGGGGGGCCGGAGACCCAGTACTTC. Translated: CASSFPRTSGGPETQYF.

The chain combines TRBV25-1 with TRBJ2-7; D is ambiguous. Deletions cut 3 bases from V and 1 base from J, with 7 bases between. The CDR3 contains 13 residues. Germline CDR1 reads MGHDK; CDR2 reads SYGVNS. CDR3 residues: CASSDPASYEQYF. CDR3 DNA sequence: TGTGCCAGCAGTGATCCAGCGTCCTACGAGCAGTACTTC.

The rearrangement uses TRBV9 and TRBJ1-2, with D possibly being TRBD1 (6 bases). V dropped 0 bases and J dropped 3 bases, with 21 bases sitting between them. The CDR3 consists of 18 residues. Germline CDR1 and CDR2: SGDLS and YYNGEE. CDR3 nucleotides: TGTGCCAGCAGCGTAGCCCCAAGGGGAACAGGGTTGGACTATGGCTACACCTTC. It is translated as CASSVAPRGTGLDYGYTF.

The chain carries TRBV6-4 and TRBJ2-2; 7 nucleotides match TRBD1. Germline V gives CDR1 MRHNA, CDR2 SNTAGT. The CDR3 loop spans 15 amino acids. V was clipped by 2 bases and J by 4 bases; unmatched bases: 4. CDR3 sequence reads: CASSDPDRTTGELFF. DNA of the CDR3: TGTGCCAGCAGTGACCCGGACAGGACCACCGGGGAGCTGTTTTTT.

This sequence joins TRBV5-1 and TRBJ2-3; D is perhaps TRBD1 (5 bases). Looked up from germline, CDR1 is SGHRS and CDR2 is YFSETQ. The CDR3 sequence is 17 residues long. Trimming stripped 3 bases from V and 0 bases from J, with 17 bases between. The CDR3 region is CASSSGALPGSTDTQYF. CDR3 nucleotides: TGCGCCAGCAGCTCTGGGGCCCTTCCAGGGAGCACAGATACGCAGTATTTT.